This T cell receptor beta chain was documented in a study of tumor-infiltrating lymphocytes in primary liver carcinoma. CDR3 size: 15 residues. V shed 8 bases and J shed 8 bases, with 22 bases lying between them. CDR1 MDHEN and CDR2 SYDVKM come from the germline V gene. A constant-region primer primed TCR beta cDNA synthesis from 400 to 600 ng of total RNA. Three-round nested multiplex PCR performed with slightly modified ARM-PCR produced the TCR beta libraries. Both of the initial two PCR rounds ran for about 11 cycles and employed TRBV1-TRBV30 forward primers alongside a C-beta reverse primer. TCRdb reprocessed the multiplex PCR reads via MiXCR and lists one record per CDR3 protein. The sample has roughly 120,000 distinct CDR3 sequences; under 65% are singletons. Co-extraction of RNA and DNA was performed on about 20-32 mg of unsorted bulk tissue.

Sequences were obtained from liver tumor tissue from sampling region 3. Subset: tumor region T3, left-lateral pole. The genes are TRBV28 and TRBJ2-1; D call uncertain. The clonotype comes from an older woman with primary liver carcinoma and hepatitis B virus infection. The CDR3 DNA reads TGTGCCAGCCCCCCTTCGGTGGTTGCCCTGGATGAGCAGTTCTTC. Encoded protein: CASPPSVVALDEQFF.